This T cell receptor beta chain originates from a study of tumor-infiltrating lymphocytes in oesophageal squamous cell carcinoma (dated by TCRdb to about 2016). As to this clonotype: Its specific antigen is unknown. No base-level quality is on record; no much larger clone is a single base apart.

Library preparation employed PCR. The sequencing machine was an Illumina HiSeq 2000. Using fastp at Q25 and MiXCR, TCRdb reprocessed the public reads and kept productive beta chains. Rows merge per CDR3 protein into single entries with the most common DNA and genes. This sample comprises 9,900 or so distinct CDR3 sequences, under 65% of them detected only once. The ten largest account for more than 30% of the sample. CDR3 length: 14 amino acids, cysteine to phenylalanine. Only the CDR3 region is kept as DNA, spanning 42 bases read in frame from base 1. The specimen was esophageal tumor tissue. The rearrangement combines TRBV12-3 or TRBV12-4 with TRBJ2-3; the D gene lacks a confident call. The J call may be in error: the DNA end matches TRBJ1-1 better. The receptor comes from a female donor with esophageal squamous cell carcinoma. The CDR3 reads CASRPETVNTEAFF. The nucleotide sequence is given as TGTGCCAGCAGACCTGAGACGGTGAACACTGAAGCTTTCTTT.